The 13 T cell receptor beta chains given below trace back to one sample, sequenced in a study of blood T cell repertoires in COVID-19. Here immunoSEQ multiplex PCR was the method, and the copy in TCRdb shows in-frame clones only, minus some. The sample lists approximately 75,000 clones; about 74% were seen once. The sample consisted of peripheral blood. The receptors derive from a human donor with acute or convalescent COVID-19. The donor label of this sample is uncertain.

V usage is TRBV24-1 and J usage is TRBJ2-2; 8 bases are shared with TRBD1. This CDR3 has 17 residues. With 1 base clipped from V and 5 bases from J, the junction kept 8 bases outside the gene matches. Germline V CDR1 and CDR2: KGHDR, SFDVKD. CDR3 sequence (DNA): TGTGCCACCAGTGATTTCGTACGGACAGGGAGAACCGGGGAGCTGTTTTTT. It translates to CATSDFVRTGRTGELFF.

The chain employs TRBV5-4 and TRBJ2-1; 9 bases match TRBD2. This CDR3 region has 15 residues. The ends lost 3 bases at V and 4 bases at J; junction bases unmatched: 5. Germline CDR1 and CDR2: SGHNT and YYREEE (reference sequence). The CDR3 is CASSWGTSLYNEQFF. CDR3 DNA sequence: TGTGCCAGCAGCTGGGGGACTAGCCTGTACAATGAGCAGTTCTTC.

The chain recombines TRBV27 with TRBJ1-6, with TRBD1 matching 7 bases. With V trimmed by 7 bases and J by 7 bases, 7 bases remained unmatched. Germline V gene data show CDR1 as MNHEY and CDR2 as SMNVEV (reference sequence). The CDR3 runs to 14 residues. As DNA, the CDR3 is TGTGCCAGCACCACTCGGACAGGAAATTCACCCCTCCACTTT. Residues: CASTTRTGNSPLHF.

The rearrangement joins TRBV5-8 to TRBJ1-6; a possible D gene is TRBD1 (6 bases). CDR1 is SGHTS and CDR2 is YDEGEE in the germline V gene. The V and J ends lost 9 bases and 10 bases respectively, with 20 bases between them. The CDR3 contains 14 residues. CDR3 nucleotide sequence: TGTGCCACCCCGGCAGCCAGGGGCAGGTCACCCCTCCACTTT. Its translation: CATPAARGRSPLHF.

The chain links TRBV7-2 to TRBJ2-1, with 9 bases aligning to TRBD2. Germline V gene data show CDR1 as SGHTA and CDR2 as FQGNSA. This CDR3 is 15 amino acids long. Trimming removed 8 bases from V and 3 bases from J; junction bases left unmatched: 8. In DNA, the CDR3 is TGTGCCAGCGGGCTTTTAGCGGGGGTCTACAATGAGCAGTTCTTC. Translation gives CASGLLAGVYNEQFF.

The V and J genes are TRBV28 and TRBJ1-1; D gene unclear. The germline V gene encodes CDR1 MDHEN and CDR2 SYDVKM. The CDR3 is made up of 14 amino acids. V dropped 5 bases and J dropped 4 bases, with 14 bases sitting between them. DNA for the CDR3: TGTGCCAGCAGTCGTCCTCGCCGGGGCACTGAAGCTTTCTTT. Protein product: CASSRPRRGTEAFF.

The chain recombines TRBV25-1 with TRBJ2-3, with D perhaps matching TRBD1 (6 bases). Germline assignment: CDR1 MGHDK and CDR2 SYGVNS. The V end was cut by 2 bases, the J end by 2 bases, with 11 bases between. This CDR3 has 15 amino acids. The DNA of the CDR3 is TGTGCCAGCAGTGAAACAGGGTCCTCCACAGATACGCAGTATTTT. It specifies CASSETGSSTDTQYF.

In nucleotides, the CDR3 is TGTGCCAGCAGCGTAGGCCCCCTAAATTCACCCCTCCACTTT. Its protein is CASSVGPLNSPLHF. The J gene is TRBJ1-6, the V gene TRBV9, with D hard to call. Germline CDR1 reads SGDLS; CDR2 reads YYNGEE. The CDR3 spans 14 residues. V was clipped by 0 bases and J by 7 bases, with 8 bases between them.

This clone was detected only once. The chain links TRBV28 to TRBJ1-4; 8 bases map to TRBD1. The J segment lost 4 bases and the V segment lost 2 bases, leaving 3 bases of the junction unmatched. This CDR3 is built from 15 residues. Germline CDR1 is MDHEN and CDR2 is SYDVKM. The CDR3 DNA is TGTGCCAGCAGTTTAAACAGGGGGTTTAATGAAAAACTGTTTTTT. Translated: CASSLNRGFNEKLFF.

CDR3 residues: CASSSGVVGQYF. The DNA for the CDR3 is TGTGCCAGCAGTTCCGGGGTTGTCGGGCAGTATTTT. The chain joins TRBV28 to TRBJ2-3; TRBD2 might be the D (5 bases). CDR3 size: 12 residues. V lost 4 bases to trimming and J lost 11 bases, with 13 bases between them. From germline, CDR1 is MDHEN and CDR2 SYDVKM.

The chain carries TRBV20-1 and TRBJ2-1; 8 bases fit TRBD2. The CDR3 runs 14 residues. V lost 3 bases and J lost 8; bases outside the gene matches: 9. Germline values: CDR1 DFQATT, CDR2 SNEGSKA (reference sequence). The CDR3 DNA reads TGCAGTGCTAGTAGCCGCGGGAGGTTATATGAGCAGTTCTTC. Protein: CSASSRGRLYEQFF.

In this sample, this clone turned up many times. DNA for the CDR3: TGTGCCAGCAGTTCCCGGACAGGGAGGGGACAGCCCCAGCATTTT. This gives the protein CASSSRTGRGQPQHF. V and J are TRBV28 and TRBJ1-5, with 8 bases matching TRBD1. The junction had 9 bases not matched to a gene; V was cut back by 4 bases and J by 7 bases. This CDR3 is built from 15 residues. The V gene's germline CDR1 is MDHEN and CDR2 SYDVKM.

As concerns this clone: One end of the junction varies from germline; a read error may be responsible. This chain uses TRBV4-1 with TRBJ2-1, with 10 nucleotides matching TRBD2. Looked up from germline, CDR1 is MGHRA and CDR2 is YSYEKL. CDR3 size: 14 residues. Written as DNA, the CDR3 is TGCGCCAGCAGCCAAGCCCCAACTAGCGGGGTGGTGGTCTTC. Residues: CASSQAPTSGVVVF.